Listed here are 27 T cell receptor beta chains from one sample, sequenced in a study of T-cell reconstitution after alpha-beta-depleted transplantation in children (dated by TCRdb to the mid-2010s). Library method: PCR. TCRdb names Illumina HiSeq 2500 as the instrument used. TCR libraries were prepared with molecular barcoding, using unique molecular identifiers to normalize TCRbeta repertoire quantification. Using fastp trimming at Q25 and MiXCR clonotype assembly, TCRdb reanalyzed the public sequencing data and kept in-frame beta chains. Each record represents a unique CDR3 protein, reported with the most common genes and DNA among its rows. Counted in this sample were some 400,000 distinct CDR3 sequences; roughly 20% of them appeared once. The top ten clones comprise 3% to 4.5% of the sample. Material: PBMCs from the stem cell graft donor, obtained from the stem cell graft. The receptors derive from a human donor who donated a stem cell graft to a child with acute myeloid leukemia.

The gene calls are TRBV7-9 and TRBJ2-5; 13 bases line up with TRBD2. This CDR3 is 17 amino acids long. The V gene's germline CDR1 is SEHNR and CDR2 FQNEAQ (reference sequence). With V trimmed by 5 bases and J by 5 bases, 11 bases remained unmatched. The CDR3 protein is CASSDTSGRVPYETQYF. In DNA form, the CDR3 reads TGTGCCAGCAGCGACACTAGCGGGAGGGTCCCCTACGAGACCCAGTACTTC.

This clonotype was seen more than once but under ten times. The chain carries TRBV7-6 and TRBJ1-5; no clear D. This CDR3 is 14 amino acids long. CDR1 is SGHVS, CDR2 FNYEAQ, per germline. Trimming removed 3 bases at V and 5 bases at J, with 11 bases between. CDR3 coding DNA: TGTGCCAGCAGCTTCGGCGGCAGAGATCAGCCCCAGCATTTT. Translating it yields CASSFGGRDQPQHF. Combining the CDR3 with reference TRBV7-6 and TRBJ1-5 gives the whole variable domain GAGVSQSPRYKVTKRGQDVALRCDPISGHVSLYWYRQALGQGPEFLTYFNYEAQQDKSGLPNDRFSAERPEGSISTLTIQRTEQRDSAMYRCASSFGGRDQPQHFGDGTRLSIL.

This clonotype showed up many times. This chain uses TRBV20-1 with TRBJ2-1; D may be TRBD2 (6 bases). CDR1 and CDR2 from the germline V gene are DFQATT and SNEGSKA (reference sequence). The V gene lost 4 bases and the J gene lost 10 bases, with 20 bases spanning the gap. This CDR3 is 14 amino acids long. CDR3: CSAKLGGGSLEQFF. CDR3 nucleotides: TGCAGTGCTAAGTTGGGGGGAGGATCCTTGGAGCAGTTCTTC.

The table lists this clonotype with many counts. The chain carries TRBV28 and TRBJ1-2; perhaps TRBD1 as D (5 bases). The CDR3 spans 15 residues. The V gene lost 4 bases and the J gene lost 7 bases, with 19 bases spanning the gap. CDR1 MDHEN and CDR2 SYDVKM come from the germline V gene. CDR3 sequence (DNA): TGTGCCAGCAGTTCCGGGCAAAGACAGTTGGGTGGCTACACCTTC. Encoded protein: CASSSGQRQLGGYTF.

As concerns this clonotype: A read error is possible here, since a much larger clone lies one base away. This chain links TRBV29-1 with TRBJ2-1; 9 nucleotides line up with TRBD2. This CDR3 region has 16 residues. CDR1 is SQVTM, CDR2 ANQGSEA, per germline. As DNA, the CDR3 is TGCATCGTCCTAACGGCGGGAGGGATGTCCTACAATGAGCAGTTCTTC. Translation: CIVLTAGGMSYNEQFF.

This clonotype was found many times. The V call is TRBV20-1, the J call TRBJ2-5; D may be TRBD2 (6 bases). Per the germline V gene, CDR1 is DFQATT and CDR2 is SNEGSKA (reference sequence). V was cut by 2 bases and J by 4 bases, with 17 bases left in between. CDR3 length: 15 amino acids. CDR3 bases: TGCAGTGCTAGACTTATAGCGGCCCCCAGAGAGACCCAGTACTTC. Translated, it gives CSARLIAAPRETQYF.

There are many counts of this clonotype. The chain employs TRBV20-1 and TRBJ2-3; 9 bases agree with TRBD2. Germline loops: CDR1 DFQATT, CDR2 SNEGSKA (reference sequence). The ends lost 3 bases at V and 3 bases at J; junction bases unmatched: 7. The CDR3 runs to 15 residues. CDR3 amino acids: CSASLLAGVTDTQYF. Here the CDR3 DNA reads TGCAGTGCTAGTCTATTAGCGGGAGTGACAGATACGCAGTATTTT.

This rearrangement joins TRBV2 to TRBJ2-1; D is perhaps TRBD2 (6 bases). Germline CDR1 and CDR2: SNHLY and FYNNEI. The V end was cut by 8 bases, the J end by 1 base, with 12 bases between. This CDR3 spans 14 amino acids. CDR3 in amino acids: CASRGYFSYNEQFF. The CDR3 region has the DNA TGTGCCAGCCGGGGGTACTTTTCCTACAATGAGCAGTTCTTC.

This clonotype was observed a handful of times. The chain employs TRBV7-9 and TRBJ2-1; D perhaps matches TRBD2 (5 bases). Germline CDR1 is SEHNR and CDR2 is FQNEAQ (reference sequence). This CDR3 has 16 amino acids. Trimming took off 5 bases at V and 1 base at J, with 15 bases between the two ends. CDR3 region: CASSPVEGVSYNEQFF. For the CDR3, the DNA is TGTGCCAGCAGCCCCGTCGAGGGAGTATCCTACAATGAGCAGTTCTTC.

This clonotype was counted between two and nine times. This chain links TRBV20-1 with TRBJ2-7; TRBD2 agrees at 14 bases. V was clipped by 6 bases and J by 7 bases; unmatched bases: 8. The CDR3 covers 14 residues. Germline CDR1 DFQATT, CDR2 SNEGSKA (reference sequence). The CDR3 nucleotides read TGCAGTGCATCAGGGACTAGCGGGAGTCGTGAGCAGTACTTC. This gives the protein CSASGTSGSREQYF.

This clonotype appeared a few times. The chain links TRBV6-5 to TRBJ2-5; 11 positions match TRBD1. V dropped 6 bases and J dropped 4; count of bases not matched to a gene: 7. Looked up from germline, CDR1 is MNHEY and CDR2 is SVGAGI. The CDR3 is 15 amino acids. CDR3 sequence (DNA): TGTGCCAGCAGCCCACCGGACAGGGGGCGAGAGACCCAGTACTTC. This sequence encodes CASSPPDRGRETQYF.

The gene calls are TRBV5-1 and TRBJ2-7, with 7 bases identical to TRBD2. The germline V gene encodes CDR1 SGHRS and CDR2 YFSETQ. V was pared by 7 bases and J by 6 bases, with 16 bases of the junction left unmatched. This CDR3 is 15 amino acids long. CDR3 sequence (DNA): TGCGCCAGCGCACTCCCTGTAGCTACGGGAGGCGAGCAGTACTTC. Translated, it gives CASALPVATGGEQYF. The entire variable domain, with the rest obtained from reference TRBV5-1 and TRBJ2-7, is as follows: KAGVTQTPRYLIKTRGQQVTLSCSPISGHRSVSWYQQTPGQGLQFLFEYFSETQRNKGNFPGRFSGRQFSNSRSEMNVSTLELGDSALYLCASALPVATGGEQYFGPGTRLTVT.

This clonotype showed up just a few times. The V call is TRBV29-1, the J call TRBJ2-7; 13 nucleotides align to TRBD2. The CDR3 has 16 amino acids. The J segment lost 2 bases and the V segment lost 4 bases, leaving 8 bases of the junction unmatched. Germline values: CDR1 SQVTM, CDR2 ANQGSEA. The CDR3: CSVAGGLAGATYEQYF. CDR3 DNA sequence: TGCAGCGTTGCCGGTGGACTAGCGGGAGCGACCTACGAGCAGTACTTC.

This chain connects TRBV9 to TRBJ1-3; D is uncertain. Between the trimmed V and J ends, which lost 5 bases and 4 bases, there was a span of 7 bases. Germline loops: CDR1 SGDLS, CDR2 YYNGEE. The CDR3 runs 12 residues. DNA for the CDR3: TGTGCCAGCAGTGAATCCGGAAACACCATATATTTT. Protein: CASSESGNTIYF.

This rearrangement joins TRBV5-1 to TRBJ2-3; TRBD2 might be the D (6 bases). CDR1 is SGHRS and CDR2 is YFSETQ in the germline V gene. The CDR3 has 14 amino acids. Between the trimmed V and J ends, which lost 0 bases and 6 bases, there was a span of 11 bases. This CDR3 is CASSLDGGRDTQYF. The DNA of the CDR3 is TGCGCCAGCAGCTTGGACGGAGGGCGTGATACGCAGTATTTT.

This clonotype turned up a few times. Here the CDR3 DNA reads TGTGCCAGCAGCCCCCTTTCTAGCGGGAAGGGCGCGCAGTACTTC. Its translation is CASSPLSSGKGAQYF. The chain has TRBV12-3 or TRBV12-4 and TRBJ2-7; 9 bases are a match to TRBD2. The CDR3 is made up of 15 amino acids. The V and J ends lost 6 bases and 9 bases, in that order; junction bases with no gene match: 15.

This clonotype turned up a few times. This sequence joins TRBV7-9 and TRBJ2-2; TRBD1 agrees at 7 bases. The CDR3 runs to 16 residues. CDR1 and CDR2 (germline): SEHNR, FQNEAQ (reference sequence). V was clipped by 4 bases and J by 5 bases; unmatched bases: 10. In DNA, the CDR3 is TGTGCCAGCAGCTCACCCGGGACAGACAATACCGGGGAGCTGTTTTTT. Protein sequence: CASSSPGTDNTGELFF.

In this sample, this clonotype turned up many times. The chain employs TRBV5-4 and TRBJ2-7; D is unresolved. Germline V gene sequence: CDR1 SGHNT, CDR2 YYREEE (reference sequence). Trimming stripped 4 bases from V and 0 bases from J, with 11 bases between. The CDR3 consists of 14 residues. In DNA form, the CDR3 reads TGTGCCAGCAGCCCACGGGTGAGCTCCTACGAGCAGTACTTC. Translation gives CASSPRVSSYEQYF.

This clonotype was seen only a few times. J is TRBJ2-7 and V is TRBV25-1; 8 bases fit TRBD1. J was trimmed by 0 bases and V by 5 bases; bases with no gene match: 9. Germline-derived CDR1 and CDR2 are MGHDK and SYGVNS. The CDR3 loop spans 16 amino acids. The CDR3 here is CASSNRDRNGSYEQYF. CDR3 DNA sequence: TGTGCCAGCAGTAATAGGGACAGGAACGGCTCCTACGAGCAGTACTTC.

This clonotype was detected ten times or more. V usage is TRBV20-1 and J usage is TRBJ2-1, with a tentative D call TRBD2 (6 bases). The CDR3 runs 14 residues. V was clipped by 7 bases and J by 2 bases, with 15 bases between them. Germline lookup yields CDR1 DFQATT and CDR2 SNEGSKA (reference sequence). The CDR3 spells CSGPGGDTYNEQFF. CDR3 DNA sequence: TGCAGTGGCCCTGGCGGGGATACCTACAATGAGCAGTTCTTC.

This clonotype came up a few times. The rearrangement uses TRBV6-5 and TRBJ1-1; 7 bases align to TRBD1. The germline gives CDR1 MNHEY, CDR2 SVGAGI. The CDR3 runs 16 residues. The junction had 7 bases not matched to a gene; V was cut back by 0 bases and J by 3 bases. The CDR3 coding sequence is TGTGCCAGCAGTTACTCAACAGGGGTGGAGGACACTGAAGCTTTCTTT. This sequence encodes CASSYSTGVEDTEAFF.

This clonotype was picked up a small number of times. The gene calls are TRBV20-1 and TRBJ2-7; TRBD2 agrees at 12 bases. The CDR3 sequence is 14 residues long. Losses at the gene ends were 4 bases for V and 7 bases for J; bases not matched to a gene: 8. CDR1 is DFQATT and CDR2 is SNEGSKA in the germline V gene (reference sequence). The CDR3 spells CSATTSGRLFEQYF. The CDR3 coding sequence is TGCAGTGCTACCACTAGCGGGAGGTTGTTTGAGCAGTACTTC.

This clonotype was detected many times. The V and J genes are TRBV13 and TRBJ2-2; D gene uncertain. The V end lost 5 bases, the J end lost 6 bases, and 7 bases lay between the germline ends. This CDR3 spans 12 amino acids. Germline CDR1 reads PRHDT; CDR2 reads FYEKMQ (reference sequence). The DNA for the CDR3 is TGTGCCAGCAGCCTTAGTTCCGGGGAGCTGTTTTTT. Translated, it gives CASSLSSGELFF.

This clonotype turned up a few times. The V and J genes are TRBV12-3 or TRBV12-4 and TRBJ2-5; 7 bases are a match to TRBD2. J lost 1 base, V lost 9 bases, and 17 bases had no gene match. The CDR3 consists of 17 residues. CDR3 loop: CASKPAPRRESQETQYF. For the CDR3, the DNA is TGTGCCAGTAAACCGGCCCCTAGGCGGGAGTCCCAAGAGACCCAGTACTTC.

The chain couples TRBV30 to TRBJ2-2; 12 bases are shared with TRBD2. The V and J ends lost 4 bases and 6 bases, in that order; junction bases with no gene match: 3. Germline V gives CDR1 GTSNPN, CDR2 SVGIG (reference sequence). There are 14 residues in the CDR3. Here the CDR3 reads CAWTSGREAGELFF. CDR3 sequence (DNA): TGTGCCTGGACTAGCGGGAGGGAGGCCGGGGAGCTGTTTTTT.

This clonotype was observed a handful of times. The genes are TRBV6-1 and TRBJ1-1, with D possibly matching TRBD1 (5 bases). Germline V gives CDR1 MNHNS, CDR2 SASEGT. The length of the CDR3 is 15 residues. Trimming cost V 7 bases and J 0 bases, with 15 bases left between them. DNA of the CDR3: TGTGCCAGCATTCAGGCCGGGGCCCTGAACACTGAAGCTTTCTTT. Protein product: CASIQAGALNTEAFF.

This clonotype showed up just a few times. V gene TRBV6-5 combines with J gene TRBJ2-7; TRBD2 matches at 8 bases. After removal of 2 bases from V and 3 bases from J, the junction contained 0 bases not matched to a gene. The CDR3 is 13 residues long. In germline, CDR1 is MNHEY, CDR2 SVGAGI. The CDR3 nucleotides read TGTGCCAGCAGTTACGCGGGAGGCTACGAGCAGTACTTC. This codes for CASSYAGGYEQYF.